The entry that follows covers one TCR beta chain sequence. These data come from a study of cytomegalovirus exposure and HLA in healthy donors. PCR was performed using 60 Vbeta and 13 Jbeta primers. Here immunoSEQ multiplex PCR was the method, and the copy in TCRdb shows in-frame clones only, minus some. The table for this sample gives 120,000 to 150,000 clones. In germline, CDR1 is MNHEY, CDR2 SMNVEV (reference sequence). Trimming removed 1 base at V and 0 bases at J, with 13 bases between. CDR3 size: 16 residues. This clonotype originated in a man aged 40-50 years in good health and CMV-seronegative. The chain has TRBV27 and TRBJ2-7; D remains unclear. Material for sequencing was PBMCs. The CDR3 DNA is TGTGCCAGCAGTTTATTGAAACCGAGGAGCTCCTACGAGCAGTACTTC. It translates to CASSLLKPRSSYEQYF.